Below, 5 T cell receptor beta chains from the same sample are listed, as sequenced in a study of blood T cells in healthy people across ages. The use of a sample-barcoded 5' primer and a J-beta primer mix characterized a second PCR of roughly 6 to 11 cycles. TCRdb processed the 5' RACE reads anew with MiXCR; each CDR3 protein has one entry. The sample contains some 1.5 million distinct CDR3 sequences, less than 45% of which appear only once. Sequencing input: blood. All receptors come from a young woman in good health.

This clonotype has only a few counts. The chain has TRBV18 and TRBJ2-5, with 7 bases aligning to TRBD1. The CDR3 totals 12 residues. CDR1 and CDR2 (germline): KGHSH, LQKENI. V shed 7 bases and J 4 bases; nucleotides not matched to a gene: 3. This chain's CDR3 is CASWGQSETQYF. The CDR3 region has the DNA TGTGCCAGCTGGGGACAGTCAGAGACCCAGTACTTC.

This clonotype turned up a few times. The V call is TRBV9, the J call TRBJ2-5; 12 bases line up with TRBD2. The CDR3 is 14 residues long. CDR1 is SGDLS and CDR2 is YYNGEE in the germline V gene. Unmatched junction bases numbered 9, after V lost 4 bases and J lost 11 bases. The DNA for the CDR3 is TGTGCCAGCAGCATGACTAGCGGGAGCCATGAGCAGTACTTC. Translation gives CASSMTSGSHEQYF.

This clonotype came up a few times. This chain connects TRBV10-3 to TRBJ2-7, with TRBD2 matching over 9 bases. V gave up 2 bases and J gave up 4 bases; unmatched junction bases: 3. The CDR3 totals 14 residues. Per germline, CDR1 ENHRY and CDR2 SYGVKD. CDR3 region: CAISESLAGYEQYF. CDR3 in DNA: TGTGCCATCAGTGAGAGTCTAGCGGGATACGAGCAGTACTTC.

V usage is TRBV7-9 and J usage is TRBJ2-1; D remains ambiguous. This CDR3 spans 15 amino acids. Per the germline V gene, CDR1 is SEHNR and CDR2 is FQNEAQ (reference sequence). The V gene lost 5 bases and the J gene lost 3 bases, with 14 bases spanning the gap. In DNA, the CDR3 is TGTGCCAGCAGCCCACTTCAACATTTCTACAATGAGCAGTTCTTC. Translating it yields CASSPLQHFYNEQFF.

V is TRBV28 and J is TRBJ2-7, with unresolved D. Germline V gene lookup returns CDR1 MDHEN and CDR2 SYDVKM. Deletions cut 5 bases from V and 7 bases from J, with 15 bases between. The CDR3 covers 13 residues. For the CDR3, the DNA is TGTGCCAGCAGTGTACGGCCGGGTGGGGAGCAGTACTTC. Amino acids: CASSVRPGGEQYF.